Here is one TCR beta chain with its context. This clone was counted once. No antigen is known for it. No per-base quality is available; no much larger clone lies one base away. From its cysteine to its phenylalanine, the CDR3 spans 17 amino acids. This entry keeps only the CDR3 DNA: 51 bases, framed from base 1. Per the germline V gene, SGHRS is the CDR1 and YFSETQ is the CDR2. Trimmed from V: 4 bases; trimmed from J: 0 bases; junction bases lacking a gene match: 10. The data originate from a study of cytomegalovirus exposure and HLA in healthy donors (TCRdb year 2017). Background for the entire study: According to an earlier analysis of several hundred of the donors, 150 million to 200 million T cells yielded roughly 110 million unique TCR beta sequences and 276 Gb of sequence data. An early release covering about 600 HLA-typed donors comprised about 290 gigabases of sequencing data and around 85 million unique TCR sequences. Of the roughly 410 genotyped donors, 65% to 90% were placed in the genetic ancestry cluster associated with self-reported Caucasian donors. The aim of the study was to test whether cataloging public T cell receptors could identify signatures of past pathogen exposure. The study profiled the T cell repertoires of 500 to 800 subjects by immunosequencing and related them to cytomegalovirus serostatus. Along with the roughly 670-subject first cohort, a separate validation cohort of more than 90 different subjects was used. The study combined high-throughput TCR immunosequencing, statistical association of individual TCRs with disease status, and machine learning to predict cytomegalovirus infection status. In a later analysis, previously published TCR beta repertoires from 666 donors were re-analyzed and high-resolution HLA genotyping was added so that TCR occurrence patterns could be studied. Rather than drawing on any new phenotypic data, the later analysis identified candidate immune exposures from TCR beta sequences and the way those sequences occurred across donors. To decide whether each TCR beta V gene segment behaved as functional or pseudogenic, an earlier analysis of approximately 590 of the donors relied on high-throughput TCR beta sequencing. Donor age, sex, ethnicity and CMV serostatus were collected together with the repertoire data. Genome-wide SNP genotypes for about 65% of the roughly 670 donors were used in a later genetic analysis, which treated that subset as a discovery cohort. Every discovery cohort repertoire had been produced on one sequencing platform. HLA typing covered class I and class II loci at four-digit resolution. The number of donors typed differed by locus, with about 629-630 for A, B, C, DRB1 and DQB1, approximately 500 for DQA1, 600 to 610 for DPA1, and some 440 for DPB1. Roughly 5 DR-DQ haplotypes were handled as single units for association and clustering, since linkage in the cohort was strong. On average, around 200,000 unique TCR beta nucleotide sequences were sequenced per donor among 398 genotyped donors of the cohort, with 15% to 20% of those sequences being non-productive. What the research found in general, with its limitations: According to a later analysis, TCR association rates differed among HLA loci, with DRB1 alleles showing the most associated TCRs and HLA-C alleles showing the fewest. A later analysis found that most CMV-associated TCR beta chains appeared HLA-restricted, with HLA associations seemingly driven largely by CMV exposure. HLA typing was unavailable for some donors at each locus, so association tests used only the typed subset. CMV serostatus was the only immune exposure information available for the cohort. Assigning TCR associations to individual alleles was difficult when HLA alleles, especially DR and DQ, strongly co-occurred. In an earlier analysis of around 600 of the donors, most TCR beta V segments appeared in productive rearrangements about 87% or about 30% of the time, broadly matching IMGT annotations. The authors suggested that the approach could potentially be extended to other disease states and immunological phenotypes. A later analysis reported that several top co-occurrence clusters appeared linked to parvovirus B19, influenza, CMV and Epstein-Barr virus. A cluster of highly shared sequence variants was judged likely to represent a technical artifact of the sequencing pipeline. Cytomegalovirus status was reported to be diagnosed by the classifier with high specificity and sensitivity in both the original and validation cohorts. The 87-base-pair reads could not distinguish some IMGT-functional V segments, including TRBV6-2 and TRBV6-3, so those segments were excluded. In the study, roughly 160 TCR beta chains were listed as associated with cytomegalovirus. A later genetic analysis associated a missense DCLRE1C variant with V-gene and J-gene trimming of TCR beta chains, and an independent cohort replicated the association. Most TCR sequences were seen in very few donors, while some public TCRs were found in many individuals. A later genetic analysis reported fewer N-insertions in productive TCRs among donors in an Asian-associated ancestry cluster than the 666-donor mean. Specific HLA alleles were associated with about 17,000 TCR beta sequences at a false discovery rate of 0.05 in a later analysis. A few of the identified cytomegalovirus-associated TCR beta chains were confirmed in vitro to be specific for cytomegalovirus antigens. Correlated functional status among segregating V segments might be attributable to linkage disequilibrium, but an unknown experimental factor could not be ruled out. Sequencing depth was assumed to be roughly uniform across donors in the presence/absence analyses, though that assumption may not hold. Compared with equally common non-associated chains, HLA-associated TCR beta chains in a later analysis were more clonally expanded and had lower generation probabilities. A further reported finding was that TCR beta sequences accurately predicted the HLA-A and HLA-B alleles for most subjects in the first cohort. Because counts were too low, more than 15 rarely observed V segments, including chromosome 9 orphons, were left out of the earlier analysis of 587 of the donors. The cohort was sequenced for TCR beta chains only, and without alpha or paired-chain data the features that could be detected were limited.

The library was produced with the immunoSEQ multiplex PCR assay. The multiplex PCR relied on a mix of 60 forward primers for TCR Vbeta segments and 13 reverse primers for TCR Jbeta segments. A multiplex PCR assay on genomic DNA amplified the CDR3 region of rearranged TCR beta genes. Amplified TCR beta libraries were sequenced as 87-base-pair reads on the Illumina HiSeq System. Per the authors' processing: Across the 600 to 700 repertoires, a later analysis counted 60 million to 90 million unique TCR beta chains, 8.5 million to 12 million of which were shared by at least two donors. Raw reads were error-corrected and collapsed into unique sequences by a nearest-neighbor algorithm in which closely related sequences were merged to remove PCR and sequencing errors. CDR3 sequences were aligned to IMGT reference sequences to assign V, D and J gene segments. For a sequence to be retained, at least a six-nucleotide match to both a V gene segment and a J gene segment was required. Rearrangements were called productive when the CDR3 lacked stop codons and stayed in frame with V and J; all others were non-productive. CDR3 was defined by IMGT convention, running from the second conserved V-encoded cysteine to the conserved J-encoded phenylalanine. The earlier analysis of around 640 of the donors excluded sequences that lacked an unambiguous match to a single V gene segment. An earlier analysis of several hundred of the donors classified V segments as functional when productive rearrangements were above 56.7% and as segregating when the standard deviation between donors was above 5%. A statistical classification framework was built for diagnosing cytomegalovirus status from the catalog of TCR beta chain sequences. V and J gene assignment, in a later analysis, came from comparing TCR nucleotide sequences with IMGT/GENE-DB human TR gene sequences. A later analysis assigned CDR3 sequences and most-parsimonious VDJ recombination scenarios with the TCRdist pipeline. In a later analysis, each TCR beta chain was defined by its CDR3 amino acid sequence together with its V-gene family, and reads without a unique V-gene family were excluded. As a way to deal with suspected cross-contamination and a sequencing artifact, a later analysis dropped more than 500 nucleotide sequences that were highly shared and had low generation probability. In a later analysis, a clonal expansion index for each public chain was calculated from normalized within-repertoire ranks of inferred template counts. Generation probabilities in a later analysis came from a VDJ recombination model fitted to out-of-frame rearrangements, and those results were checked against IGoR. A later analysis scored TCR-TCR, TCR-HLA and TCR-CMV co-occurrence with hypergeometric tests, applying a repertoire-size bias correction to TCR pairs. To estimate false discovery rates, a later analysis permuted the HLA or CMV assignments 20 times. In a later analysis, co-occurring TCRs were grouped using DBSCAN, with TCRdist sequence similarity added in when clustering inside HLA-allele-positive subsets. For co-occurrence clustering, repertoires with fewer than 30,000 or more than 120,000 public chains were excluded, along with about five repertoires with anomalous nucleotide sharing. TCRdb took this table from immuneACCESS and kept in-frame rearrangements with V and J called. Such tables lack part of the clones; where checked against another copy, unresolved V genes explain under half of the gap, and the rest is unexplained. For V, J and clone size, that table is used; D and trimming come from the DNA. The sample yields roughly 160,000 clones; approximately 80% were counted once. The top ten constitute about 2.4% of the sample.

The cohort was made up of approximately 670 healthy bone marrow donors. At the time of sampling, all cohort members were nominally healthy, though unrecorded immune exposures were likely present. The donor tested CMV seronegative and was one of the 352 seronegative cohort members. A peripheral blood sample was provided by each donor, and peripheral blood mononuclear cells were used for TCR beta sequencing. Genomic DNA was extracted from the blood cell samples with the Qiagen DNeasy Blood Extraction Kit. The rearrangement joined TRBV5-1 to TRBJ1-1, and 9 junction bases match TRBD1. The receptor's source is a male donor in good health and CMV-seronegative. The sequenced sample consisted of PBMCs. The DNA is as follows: TGCGCCAGCAGCCCAACCGACAGGGGGTTCATGAACACTGAAGCTTTCTTT. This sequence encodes CASSPTDRGFMNTEAFF.